Each of the 21 T cell receptor beta chains below was sequenced from the same sample in a study of T cell responses to AZD1222 COVID-19 vaccine (dated by TCRdb to the early 2020s). Taken with the paper, the label for time point translates to: baseline before first vaccination. Library preparation was by the immunoSEQ multiplex PCR assay. TCRdb carries this immuneACCESS record with in-frame sequences only. Its versions omit some clonotypes, under half of them owing to an unresolved V gene in the studies checked, with the rest unexplained. For this sample the table gives some 140,000 clones, of which 88% were detected only once. The biggest ten clones account for approximately 3.1% of the sample. This specimen was peripheral blood, taken on day 0 of AZD1222 vaccination. These receptors were taken from an adult in good health.

The chain links TRBV7-2 to TRBJ1-2; 7 bases map to TRBD1. With V trimmed by 1 base and J by 5 bases, 13 bases remained unmatched. This CDR3 comprises 17 residues. CDR1 is SGHTA and CDR2 is FQGNSA in the germline V gene. The CDR3 region has the DNA TGTGCCAGCAGCTTAGGGTACCCAGGGGGTAATACTTATGGCTACACCTTC. This encodes CASSLGYPGGNTYGYTF.

The chain has TRBV28 and TRBJ1-4, with D possibly matching TRBD1 (5 bases). Between the trimmed V and J ends, which lost 2 bases and 7 bases, there was a span of 14 bases. This CDR3 has 15 amino acids. The V gene's germline CDR1 is MDHEN and CDR2 SYDVKM. Here the CDR3 DNA reads TGTGCCAGCAGTTTAGGGGGGGAAGTTGCTGAAAAACTGTTTTTT. Translated, it gives CASSLGGEVAEKLFF.

The rearrangement uses TRBV10-3 and TRBJ2-1; 7 bases align to TRBD2. Germline V gives CDR1 ENHRY, CDR2 SYGVKD. V was pared by 0 bases and J by 5 bases, with 7 bases of the junction left unmatched. The CDR3 length is 16 residues. The CDR3 DNA reads TGTGCCATCAGTGAGTCGACAAGGGCGGGGGACAATGAGCAGTTCTTC. Residues: CAISESTRAGDNEQFF.

This chain joins TRBV5-1 and TRBJ2-7, with 10 bases identical to TRBD1. The CDR3 consists of 14 residues. V shed 4 bases, J shed 4 bases, and the junction held 5 bases outside the gene matches. The germline V gene has CDR1 SGHRS and CDR2 YFSETQ. CDR3: CASSETGGRYEQYF. The CDR3 DNA reads TGCGCCAGCAGCGAGACAGGGGGCCGATACGAGCAGTACTTC.

This clone was detected only once. The V gene is TRBV6-2 or TRBV6-3, the J gene TRBJ2-2; no reliable D call. V was pared by 0 bases and J by 6 bases, with 8 bases between. This CDR3 is 14 amino acids long. In germline, CDR1 is MNHEY, CDR2 SVGEGT. Written as DNA, the CDR3 is TGTGCCAGCAGTTACTCGTTGGTCCCCGGGGAGCTGTTTTTT. Protein sequence: CASSYSLVPGELFF.

The V and J genes are TRBV7-2 and TRBJ2-1; 11 bases map to TRBD2. CDR1 SGHTA and CDR2 FQGNSA come from the germline V gene. This CDR3 has 14 amino acids. V lost 8 bases to trimming and J lost 7 bases; unmatched junction nucleotides: 7. CDR3 bases: TGTGCCAGCTTGGGGCCTAGCGGGGGGAATGAGCAGTTCTTC. It encodes CASLGPSGGNEQFF.

The V and J genes are TRBV23-1 and TRBJ1-1; possibly TRBD1 for D (6 bases). TRBV23-1 belongs to the ORF category, with a function that is uncertain. The CDR3 is 15 amino acids. Trimming shortened V by 0 bases and J by 4 bases, and 12 bases separated the two germline ends. The CDR3 region is CASSQSQGPGTEAFF. CDR3 DNA: TGCGCCAGCAGTCAATCCCAGGGGCCGGGCACTGAAGCTTTCTTT.

The chain carries TRBV19 and TRBJ1-1, with 12 bases lining up with TRBD1. V lost 7 bases, J lost 6 bases, and 6 bases stayed unmatched. The CDR3 length is 14 residues. Germline loops: CDR1 LNHDA, CDR2 SQIVND (reference sequence). CDR3 residues: CASTTGTGGPEAFF. The CDR3 region has the DNA TGTGCCAGTACTACCGGGACAGGGGGCCCTGAAGCTTTCTTT.

The sample holds one count of this clone. The V gene is TRBV14, the J gene TRBJ1-3, with D hard to call. The CDR3 is made up of 15 amino acids. Trimming pared 1 base from V and 0 bases from J, leaving 7 bases between. CDR1 is SGHDN, CDR2 FVKESK, per germline. CDR3 bases: TGTGCCAGCAGCCAAGGGATATACTCTGGAAACACCATATATTTT. Translated, it gives CASSQGIYSGNTIYF.

This clone has just one count. The gene calls are TRBV7-2 and TRBJ2-7; no definite D call. CDR3 length: 13 amino acids. The germline V gene has CDR1 SGHTA and CDR2 FQGNSA. The V end was cut by 3 bases, the J end by 3 bases, with 9 bases between. DNA of the CDR3: TGTGCCAGCAGCTTCAGATTTAACTACGAGCAGTACTTC. Amino acids: CASSFRFNYEQYF.

Written as DNA, the CDR3 is TGCGCCAGCAGCTTCGGGGGCCTGAACACCGGGGAGCTGTTTTTT. Translating it yields CASSFGGLNTGELFF. The chain links TRBV5-1 to TRBJ2-2; D possibly matches TRBD1 or TRBD2 (6 bases each). The CDR3 is 15 amino acids. V lost 2 bases and J 1 base, leaving 9 bases between the germline ends. In germline, CDR1 is SGHRS, CDR2 YFSETQ.

The chain recombines TRBV6-2 or TRBV6-3 with TRBJ1-1, with a tentative D call TRBD1 (5 bases). The V and J ends lost 2 bases and 2 bases respectively, with 12 bases between them. This CDR3 has 15 amino acids. CDR1 is MNHEY and CDR2 is SVGEGT in the germline V gene. In DNA, the CDR3 is TGTGCCAGCAGTTACAACCAGGGCATAAACACTGAAGCTTTCTTT. Translated, it gives CASSYNQGINTEAFF.

The chain joins TRBV21-1 to TRBJ1-5; whether TRBD1, the table's D call, matches the DNA was not checked. TRBV21-1 is designated a pseudogene. The CDR3 loop spans 20 amino acids. The chain's CDR3 is CASSKGPTGGARYRNQPQHF. DNA for the CDR3: TGTGCCAGCAGCAAAGGTCCGACAGGGGGCGCAAGATATAGGAATCAGCCCCAGCATTTT.

This chain joins TRBV13 and TRBJ2-1; D assignment may be TRBD1 or TRBD2 (6 bases each). The CDR3 runs to 18 residues. The germline CDR1 and CDR2 sequences are PRHDT and FYEKMQ (reference sequence). V was shortened by 3 bases and J by 8 bases, with 26 bases between the two germline ends. This CDR3 is CASSFRGGPKGGWHEQFF. The CDR3 bases are TGTGCCAGCAGCTTTAGAGGGGGGCCGAAAGGTGGTTGGCATGAGCAGTTCTTC.

The V call is TRBV2, the J call TRBJ1-5, with a weak D call TRBD1 (5 bases). The V gene's germline CDR1 is SNHLY and CDR2 FYNNEI. The CDR3 contains 18 residues. The V gene lost 2 bases and the J gene lost 5 bases, with 22 bases spanning the gap. The CDR3 here is CASSEMLGPGHHYQPQHF. CDR3 coding DNA: TGTGCCAGCAGTGAAATGCTGGGACCGGGCCACCATTATCAGCCCCAGCATTTT.

The rearrangement uses TRBV5-4 and TRBJ2-1, with 11 positions matching TRBD2. CDR3 size: 16 residues. CDR1 is SGHNT, CDR2 YYREEE, per germline (reference sequence). The J segment lost 2 bases and the V segment lost 4 bases, leaving 5 bases of the junction unmatched. DNA for the CDR3: TGTGCCAGCAGCAGAGGGACTAGCGGCACCTACAATGAGCAGTTCTTC. It specifies CASSRGTSGTYNEQFF. Supplemented by reference TRBV5-4 and TRBJ2-1, the full variable domain reads ETGVTQSPTHLIKTRGQQVTLRCSSQSGHNTVSWYQQALGQGPQFIFQYYREEENGRGNFPPRFSGLQFPNYSSELNVNALELDDSALYLCASSRGTSGTYNEQFFGPGTRLTVL.

This clone came up once. The rearrangement joins TRBV5-4 to TRBJ2-1; 8 nucleotides align to TRBD2. Germline loops: CDR1 SGHNT, CDR2 YYREEE (reference sequence). This CDR3 has 15 residues. The V gene end was trimmed by 4 bases and the J gene end by 2 bases; junction bases not matched to a gene: 5. CDR3 coding DNA: TGTGCCAGCAGCCCAGGGACTAGTACCTACAATGAGCAGTTCTTC. Translation: CASSPGTSTYNEQFF.

CDR3 nucleotides: TGTGCCACCTTACCCCTCCCCGGCCCCAAAACTAATGAAAAACTGTTTTTT. It codes for CATLPLPGPKTNEKLFF. The chain joins TRBV15 to TRBJ1-4; D remains unclear. The V and J ends lost 8 bases and 1 base respectively, with 20 bases between them. CDR3 length: 17 residues. CDR1 is LNHNV and CDR2 is YYDKDF in the germline V gene (reference sequence).

The chain is built from TRBV29-1 and TRBJ1-1; 7 bases are shared with TRBD1. Germline assignment: CDR1 SQVTM and CDR2 ANQGSEA. Losses at the gene ends were 5 bases for V and 3 bases for J; bases not matched to a gene: 9. The CDR3 totals 14 residues. The CDR3 sequence: CSVHRQGEDTEAFF. CDR3 DNA: TGCAGCGTTCATAGACAGGGTGAGGACACTGAAGCTTTCTTT. Filled out from reference TRBV29-1 and TRBJ1-1, the complete variable domain reads SAVISQKPSRDICQRGTSLTIQCQVDSQVTMMFWYRQQPGQSLTLIATANQGSEATYESGFVIDKFPISRPNLTFSTLTVSNMSPEDSSIYLCSVHRQGEDTEAFFGQGTRLTVV.

The chain recombines TRBV6-2 or TRBV6-3 with TRBJ2-2; the match to TRBD1 covers 7 bases. The CDR3 contains 15 residues. Germline lookup yields CDR1 MNHEY and CDR2 SVGEGT. The V gene end was trimmed by 6 bases and the J gene end by 3 bases; junction bases not matched to a gene: 7. This chain's CDR3 is CASSHPRGYTGELFF. The DNA for the CDR3 is TGTGCCAGCAGCCACCCCAGGGGGTACACCGGGGAGCTGTTTTTT.

This chain joins TRBV5-1 and TRBJ2-7; D may be TRBD2 (5 bases). Germline lookup yields CDR1 SGHRS and CDR2 YFSETQ. The CDR3 runs 15 residues. The V and J ends lost 4 bases and 3 bases respectively, with 17 bases between them. The CDR3: CASSGGGSSDYEQYF. In DNA, the CDR3 is TGCGCCAGCAGCGGAGGCGGGTCCAGCGACTACGAGCAGTACTTC.